Below, one T cell receptor beta chain is given with its context. This specimen comes from a study of neoadjuvant anti-PD-1 for oral cavity cancer. Germline loops: CDR1 SGHTA, CDR2 FQGTGA. This CDR3 has 14 residues. Trimming took 5 bases from V and 7 from J, leaving 18 bases between them. Libraries were prepared by immunoSEQ multiplex PCR; TCRdb keeps only in-frame clonotypes and omits some of them. Among 65,000 to 95,000 clones listed, roughly four fifths were seen once. Sequencing used PBMCs, obtained before nivolumab (anti-PD-1) treatment. The rearrangement links TRBV7-3 to TRBJ2-7; maybe TRBD1 (6 bases). The source of this sequence is a person between 40 and 79 years old with oral cavity squamous cell carcinoma. CDR3 sequence: CASSPGTGSNEQYF. The CDR3, as DNA: TGTGCCAGCAGCCCCGGTACAGGGAGTAATGAGCAGTACTTC.